The 20 T cell receptor beta chains below were found in one sample sequenced in a study of blood T cell repertoires in COVID-19. Generated by immunoSEQ multiplex PCR, the TCRdb table keeps only in-frame clones and is missing some. The sample carries about 480,000 clones, roughly nine tenths recorded once. The sequenced sample consisted of PBMCs or T cells enriched from blood (not recorded which). The source of these receptors is a woman aged 55-69 years who had recovered from COVID-19.

The J gene is TRBJ1-5, the V gene TRBV6-5; D remains ambiguous. This CDR3 region has 14 residues. Trimming stripped 9 bases from V and 6 bases from J, with 18 bases between. Germline loops: CDR1 MNHEY, CDR2 SVGAGI. CDR3 sequence reads: CASSGQAPSQPQHF. The CDR3 DNA sequence: TGTGCCAGTTCTGGGCAGGCCCCCTCTCAGCCCCAGCATTTT.

This rearrangement joins TRBV4-1 to TRBJ2-5; D not certain. CDR1 is MGHRA and CDR2 is YSYEKL in the germline V gene. The CDR3 sequence is 15 residues long. Between the trimmed V and J ends, which lost 6 bases and 2 bases, there was a span of 16 bases. The CDR3 reads CASSPVAAYQETQYF. DNA of the CDR3: TGCGCCAGCAGTCCCGTAGCCGCTTATCAAGAGACCCAGTACTTC.

V and J are TRBV7-9 and TRBJ1-1, with a weak D call TRBD1 (6 bases). The CDR3 sequence is 12 residues long. The V and J ends lost 5 bases and 7 bases respectively, with 11 bases between them. Germline assignment: CDR1 SEHNR and CDR2 FQNEAQ (reference sequence). The CDR3 DNA reads TGTGCCAGCAGCCCAGGGGCAGTTGAAGCTTTCTTT. Protein: CASSPGAVEAFF.

This chain links TRBV5-1 with TRBJ2-5, with TRBD2 identical over 10 bases. Germline trimming cut 5 bases from V and 4 bases from J; bases unmatched to any gene: 8. Germline V CDR1 and CDR2: SGHRS, YFSETQ. The CDR3 loop spans 15 amino acids. The CDR3 DNA reads TGCGCCAGCAGGCCTGCTAGCGGGGGCGTAGAGACCCAGTACTTC. As protein: CASRPASGGVETQYF.

CDR3 region: CASSHSENTEAFF. The CDR3 DNA sequence: TGTGCCAGCAGCCATTCAGAGAACACTGAAGCTTTCTTT. The V call is TRBV3-1 (or the pseudogene TRBV3-2), the J call TRBJ1-1, with D unclear. The germline gives CDR1 LGHDT, CDR2 YNNKEL (reference sequence). The length of the CDR3 is 13 residues. Trimming removed 3 bases from V and 1 base from J, with 6 bases in between.

This clone was detected only a few times. The chain is built from TRBV24-1 and TRBJ1-2, with a possible D match to TRBD1 (5 bases). The CDR3 is made up of 14 amino acids. The V end lost 4 bases, the J end lost 4 bases, and 12 bases lay between the germline ends. The V gene's germline CDR1 is KGHDR and CDR2 SFDVKD. CDR3 residues: CATSESVRAYGYTF. Written as DNA, the CDR3 is TGTGCCACCAGTGAATCGGTCAGGGCCTATGGCTACACCTTC.

The V gene is TRBV27, the J gene TRBJ1-4, with D unresolved. The CDR3 consists of 14 residues. Per the germline V gene, CDR1 is MNHEY and CDR2 is SMNVEV (reference sequence). Trimming cost V 7 bases and J 10 bases, with 19 bases left between them. Written as DNA, the CDR3 is TGTGCCAGCAAACCGAAAACCTTGCTCGGAAAACTGTTTTTT. It encodes CASKPKTLLGKLFF.

As to this clone: Within the sample, other DNA sequences also encode this same CDR3. The chain combines TRBV6-5 with TRBJ1-2; tentative D call: TRBD1 (5 bases). Germline CDR1 and CDR2: MNHEY and SVGAGI. The length of the CDR3 is 12 residues. The V end lost 3 bases, the J end lost 6 bases, and 8 bases lay between the germline ends. The CDR3 nucleotides are TGTGCCAGCAGTTATGGGGGGAATGGCTACACCTTC. Translated: CASSYGGNGYTF.

The chain combines TRBV6-5 with TRBJ2-1, with a weak D call TRBD1 (6 bases). The CDR3 is 13 residues long. V was trimmed by 6 bases and J by 9 bases, leaving 15 bases between them. CDR1 and CDR2 (germline): MNHEY, SVGAGI. The CDR3: CASSAQGYGEQFF. In DNA form, the CDR3 reads TGTGCCAGCAGCGCCCAGGGGTACGGTGAGCAGTTCTTC.

The V call is TRBV28, the J call TRBJ1-5; TRBD1 might be the D (6 bases). The CDR3 spans 17 residues. V lost 5 bases and J lost 0, with 17 bases in between. CDR1 and CDR2 (germline): MDHEN, SYDVKM. The CDR3 sequence: CASSVTVGQYSNQPQHF. The DNA of the CDR3 is TGTGCCAGCAGTGTTACCGTCGGACAGTATAGCAATCAGCCCCAGCATTTT.

This clone was recorded only once. The chain carries TRBV29-1 and TRBJ2-1; D is ambiguous. The CDR3 is 10 amino acids. Germline V CDR1 and CDR2: SQVTM, ANQGSEA. Trimming removed 5 bases at V and 8 bases at J, with 7 bases between. The CDR3 nucleotides are TGCAGCGTTATGGCGGATGAGCAGTTCTTC. It translates to CSVMADEQFF.

The chain carries TRBV10-2 and TRBJ1-6; 7 bases line up with TRBD1. The CDR3 consists of 16 residues. CDR1 and CDR2 from the germline V gene are WSHSY and SAAADI. Trimming cost V 6 bases and J 3 bases; bases outside gene matches: 8. The CDR3 loop reads CASRDRLGLYNSPLHF. The CDR3, as DNA: TGCGCCAGCAGGGACAGGCTGGGCCTCTATAATTCACCCCTCCACTTT.

This rearrangement joins TRBV12-3 or TRBV12-4 to TRBJ2-7; 8 positions match TRBD1. The CDR3 runs to 13 residues. Trimming at V came to 5 bases and at J to 7 bases, leaving 7 bases not matched to a gene. CDR3 loop: CASSSQGAGEQYF. CDR3 sequence (DNA): TGTGCCAGCAGTAGCCAGGGGGCTGGGGAGCAGTACTTC.

The chain uses TRBV5-1 and TRBJ2-1; 7 nucleotides align to TRBD2. CDR3 length equals 16 residues. Germline V gene data show CDR1 as SGHRS and CDR2 as YFSETQ. J lost 2 bases, V lost 1 base, and 6 bases had no gene match. The CDR3 region has the DNA TGCGCCAGCAGCTTGTTCGGCGGGGGACCCTACAATGAGCAGTTCTTC. Amino acid sequence: CASSLFGGGPYNEQFF.

The V and J genes are TRBV9 and TRBJ1-3; no clear D. Germline V gene lookup returns CDR1 SGDLS and CDR2 YYNGEE. The V end lost 0 bases, the J end lost 2 bases, and 12 bases lay between the germline ends. The CDR3 has 16 residues. The CDR3 DNA follows: TGTGCCAGCAGCGTAGCCGCAGGAGGGACTGGAAACACCATATATTTT. Its translation: CASSVAAGGTGNTIYF.

The CDR3, as DNA: TGTGCCAGCTCACGGCTGGGGCAGGGAAGCACTGAAGCTTTCTTT. Amino acids: CASSRLGQGSTEAFF. The chain couples TRBV18 to TRBJ1-1, with D perhaps TRBD1 (5 bases). The germline CDR1 and CDR2 sequences are KGHSH and LQKENI. The germline V and J ends were trimmed by 4 bases and 4 bases, with 16 bases remaining between them. This CDR3 comprises 15 residues.

The V and J genes are TRBV7-2 and TRBJ1-2; possibly TRBD1 for D (6 bases). Germline-derived CDR1 and CDR2 are SGHTA and FQGNSA. Deletions cut 1 base from V and 7 bases from J, with 13 bases between. CDR3 size: 14 residues. CDR3 region: CASSLGQVGLGYTF. CDR3 nucleotides: TGTGCCAGCAGCTTAGGACAGGTTGGGCTTGGCTACACCTTC.

V and J are TRBV27 and TRBJ1-3, with D possibly TRBD1 on 6 matching bases. The V end was cut by 9 bases, the J end by 0 bases, with 15 bases between. From germline, CDR1 is MNHEY and CDR2 SMNVEV (reference sequence). The CDR3 covers 15 residues. For the CDR3, the DNA is TGTGCCAGTTATAGCGGGGGGCGCTCTGGAAACACCATATATTTT. Amino acid sequence: CASYSGGRSGNTIYF.

V is TRBV29-1 and J is TRBJ2-3, with TRBD2 identical over 9 bases. Germline loops: CDR1 SQVTM, CDR2 ANQGSEA. This CDR3 has 15 residues. Trimming cost V 4 bases and J 2 bases; bases outside gene matches: 7. The CDR3 spells CSVGHSGGPTDTQYF. In DNA, the CDR3 is TGCAGCGTTGGCCATAGCGGGGGCCCCACAGATACGCAGTATTTT.

This chain joins TRBV18 and TRBJ2-2; 7 nucleotides match TRBD1. V was clipped by 6 bases and J by 5 bases; unmatched bases: 3. The CDR3 sequence is 13 residues long. The germline gives CDR1 KGHSH, CDR2 LQKENI. The CDR3 loop is CASSLGQTGELFF. CDR3 sequence (DNA): TGTGCCAGCTCGCTGGGACAGACCGGGGAGCTGTTTTTT.